This T cell receptor (beta chain) originates from a study of brain T cells in children with intractable seizures. Before surgery, patients took at least one anti-epileptic drug. On this clone: The antigen remains undetermined.

The CDR3 extends over 14 amino acids. Germline V gene sequence: CDR1 SNHLY, CDR2 FYNNEI. V lost 3 bases, J lost 4 bases, and 9 bases lay in between. The study's findings and limits: Pre- and post-surgery blood differed in depth, so pre-surgery absences may be undersampling.

Produced via immunoSEQ multiplex PCR; TCRdb's table is partial and in-frame only. The sample contains about 40,000 clones, around 90% of which appear only once. The TCR sequence derives from a girl aged 2-9 years with tuberous sclerosis and intractable seizures. The rearrangement links TRBV2 to TRBJ2-2, with a tentative D call TRBD1 (5 bases). The sample was peripheral blood, taken at surgery. In DNA, the CDR3 is TGTGCCAGCAGTGACGCTAGGGGCACCGGGGAGCTGTTTTTT. Protein sequence: CASSDARGTGELFF.